This T cell receptor (beta chain) was identified during a study of Graves' ophthalmopathy and Graves' hyperthyroidism. Study summary: At the time of initial diagnosis and before any treatment, peripheral blood was collected.

This clonotype has ten or more counts. TCR beta CDR3 regions were amplified from RNA transcripts. First-round RT-PCR relied on HTBI primers, and a second-round multiplex PCR came next. TCRdb called the multiplex PCR reads again in MiXCR, with one record for every CDR3 protein. The data show under 250,000 distinct CDR3 sequences, roughly 27% seen once. Per the germline V gene, CDR1 is MDHEN and CDR2 is SYDVKM. V was clipped by 7 bases and J by 13 bases, with 11 bases between them. The CDR3 consists of 11 residues. Those donors who had ophthalmopathy presented with moderate-to-severe activity, a CAS of ≥3, a NOSPECS of ≥4 and a duration under 3 months. Pregnant or lactating patients and those with other autoimmune diseases or uncontrolled infections were excluded. Patients were diagnosed from clinical symptoms, serum thyroxine, TRAb, thyroid ultrasound and orbital computed tomography.

Sequencing was performed on peripheral blood. The chain combines TRBV28 with TRBJ1-6; TRBD1 is a possible D gene (5 bases). This clonotype was obtained from a man aged 50-60 years with Graves' ophthalmopathy. The CDR3 DNA reads as TGTGCCAGCACGCCTGGGGGGCCCCTCCACTTT. This gives the protein CASTPGGPLHF. The full variable domain, in which reference TRBV28 and TRBJ1-6 provide the parts outside the CDR3, is DVKVTQSSRYLVKRTGEKVFLECVQDMDHENMFWYRQDPGLGLRLIYFSYDVKMKEKGDIPEGYSVSREKKERFSLILESASTNQTSMYLCASTPGGPLHFGNGTRLTVT.